The 22 T cell receptor beta chains below come from one sample, sequenced in a study of radiation and T cells in renal cell carcinoma. TCRdb keeps only in-frame clones here, not all; method: immunoSEQ multiplex PCR. Of about 150,000 clones in the sample, 88% are singletons; the top ten hold approximately 4%. As for time point: baseline pretreatment blood. Treatment specified: 15 Gy SBRT to primary tumor, nephrectomy 4 weeks later. Sequencing used blood, obtained from a patient whose treatment included radiotherapy and nephrectomy. All receptors derive from a woman aged 70 to 79 with renal cell carcinoma.

This sequence joins TRBV29-1 and TRBJ1-2; TRBD1 is a possible D gene (6 bases). Looked up from germline, CDR1 is SQVTM and CDR2 is ANQGSEA. This CDR3 is 12 amino acids long. V was clipped by 5 bases and J by 8 bases, with 15 bases between them. The CDR3 loop is CSVKQGWKGYTF. The DNA for the CDR3 is TGCAGCGTTAAACAGGGTTGGAAGGGCTACACCTTC.

The CDR3 DNA follows: TGTGCCAGTAGTATTCCCCGGGGGCAAGCTTTCTTT. It encodes CASSIPRGQAFF. V is TRBV19 and J is TRBJ1-1; the D gene is possibly TRBD1 (6 bases). Trimming took 3 bases from V and 9 from J, leaving 11 bases between them. The CDR3 runs to 12 residues. Germline loops: CDR1 LNHDA, CDR2 SQIVND (reference sequence). The entire variable domain, with the rest obtained from reference TRBV19 and TRBJ1-1, is as follows: DGGITQSPKYLFRKEGQNVTLSCEQNLNHDAMYWYRQDPGQGLRLIYYSQIVNDFQKGDIAEGYSVSREKKESFPLTVTSAQKNPTAFYLCASSIPRGQAFFGQGTRLTVV.

This chain links TRBV2 with TRBJ2-3, with 7 bases matching TRBD1. Germline V gives CDR1 SNHLY, CDR2 FYNNEI. The CDR3 length is 17 residues. With V trimmed by 5 bases and J by 1 base, 12 bases remained unmatched. The CDR3 sequence is CASSQVGQAARTDTQYF. The CDR3 nucleotides read TGTGCCAGCAGTCAAGTAGGACAGGCCGCACGCACAGATACGCAGTATTTT. Based on the CDR3 plus reference TRBV2 and TRBJ2-3, the full variable domain is EPEVTQTPSHQVTQMGQEVILRCVPISNHLYFYWYRQILGQKVEFLVSFYNNEISEKSEIFDDQFSVERPDGSNFTLKIRSTKLEDSAMYFCASSQVGQAARTDTQYFGPGTRLTVL.

This rearrangement joins TRBV2 to TRBJ2-1; 9 nucleotides match TRBD1. The germline CDR1 and CDR2 sequences are SNHLY and FYNNEI. The CDR3 extends over 15 amino acids. V trimming: 6 bases; J trimming: 6 bases; junction bases outside the gene matches: 9. Here the CDR3 reads CASRSGQGVANEQFF. CDR3 nucleotides: TGTGCCAGCAGGTCGGGACAGGGAGTCGCCAATGAGCAGTTCTTC.

The rearrangement links TRBV6-5 to TRBJ2-3; the D is unclear. Per germline, CDR1 MNHEY and CDR2 SVGAGI. There are 14 residues in the CDR3. V lost 6 bases, J lost 5 bases, and 15 bases lay in between. The CDR3 nucleotides are TGTGCCAGCAGCCCTACCCCCCTCGGAGATACGCAGTATTTT. The encoded protein is CASSPTPLGDTQYF.

V gene TRBV7-3 combines with J gene TRBJ2-3, with 12 bases identical to TRBD1. The CDR3 contains 17 residues. Germline assignment: CDR1 SGHTA and CDR2 FQGTGA. Trimming took 4 bases from V and 4 from J; bases not matched to a gene: 9. The CDR3 loop reads CASSSTGTGGSSDTQYF. CDR3 DNA: TGTGCCAGCAGCTCGACCGGGACAGGGGGCTCGTCAGATACGCAGTATTTT.

This sequence joins TRBV7-6 and TRBJ2-3; D may be TRBD2 (8 bases). The V and J ends lost 4 bases and 5 bases respectively, with 16 bases between them. CDR1 is SGHVS and CDR2 is FNYEAQ in the germline V gene. The CDR3 spans 15 residues. The CDR3 spells CASSSGGQGVDTQYF. As DNA, the CDR3 is TGTGCCAGCAGCTCGGGGGGGCAGGGGGTAGATACGCAGTATTTT.

The chain couples TRBV6-1 to TRBJ2-1, with D possibly being TRBD1 (5 bases). The germline V and J ends were trimmed by 5 bases and 9 bases, with 20 bases remaining between them. The CDR3 sequence is 15 residues long. Looked up from germline, CDR1 is MNHNS and CDR2 is SASEGT. The CDR3 loop is CASSTDTHRSSEQFF. The DNA for the CDR3 is TGTGCCAGCAGTACGGACACTCACAGGTCGAGTGAGCAGTTCTTC.

V gene TRBV6-1 combines with J gene TRBJ2-3; no firm D call. Per the germline V gene, CDR1 is MNHNS and CDR2 is SASEGT. Trimming stripped 0 bases from V and 8 bases from J, with 12 bases between. CDR3 length: 14 residues. The CDR3, as DNA: TGTGCCAGCAGTGAAGCAGTGGGGTCAGGTACGCAGTATTTT. It is translated as CASSEAVGSGTQYF.

The table lists this clone with a count of one. The chain carries TRBV6-5 and TRBJ1-5; no reliable D call. Germline V gene data show CDR1 as MNHEY and CDR2 as SVGAGI. This CDR3 spans 13 amino acids. Trimming took 3 bases from V and 4 from J, leaving 7 bases between them. CDR3 DNA sequence: TGTGCCAGCAGTTATGACGGGAATCAGCCCCAGCATTTT. This encodes CASSYDGNQPQHF.

This clone was found many times. The rearrangement uses TRBV5-1 and TRBJ2-7; TRBD1 matches at 8 bases. The CDR3 consists of 14 residues. V gave up 0 bases and J gave up 7 bases; unmatched junction bases: 6. Germline V gene lookup returns CDR1 SGHRS and CDR2 YFSETQ. The CDR3: CASSLGQGWGEQYF. The CDR3 DNA reads as TGCGCCAGCAGCTTGGGACAGGGGTGGGGTGAGCAGTACTTC.

The chain carries TRBV2 and TRBJ1-6, with D possibly TRBD1 on 5 matching bases. CDR1 is SNHLY, CDR2 FYNNEI, per germline. The CDR3 contains 17 residues. Trimming took 7 bases from V and 7 from J, leaving 23 bases between them. The CDR3 is CASNDRSGSQGNSPLHF. The CDR3 DNA follows: TGTGCCAGCAATGATCGTTCTGGGTCCCAGGGCAATTCACCCCTCCACTTT. The full variable domain, completed using reference TRBV2 and TRBJ1-6, is EPEVTQTPSHQVTQMGQEVILRCVPISNHLYFYWYRQILGQKVEFLVSFYNNEISEKSEIFDDQFSVERPDGSNFTLKIRSTKLEDSAMYFCASNDRSGSQGNSPLHFGNGTRLTVT.

About this clone itself: Other nucleotide sequences from this sample produce the same CDR3. The rearrangement joins TRBV30 to TRBJ1-1, with unresolved D. Per germline, CDR1 GTSNPN and CDR2 SVGIG (reference sequence). Trimming stripped 0 bases from V and 1 base from J, with 6 bases between. The CDR3 consists of 13 residues. The CDR3 loop reads CAWSVAGNTEAFF. CDR3 bases: TGTGCCTGGAGTGTGGCGGGGAACACTGAAGCTTTCTTT.

This chain uses TRBV30 with TRBJ1-2, with TRBD1 as a possible D gene (6 bases). Germline V CDR1 and CDR2: GTSNPN, SVGIG (reference sequence). The CDR3 length is 15 residues. The CDR3 sequence: CASLPGGGLAGGYTF. CDR3 in DNA: TGTGCTTCCTTACCCGGTGGGGGCCTAGCGGGTGGCTACACCTTC.

V gene TRBV6-5 combines with J gene TRBJ1-1, with TRBD1 as a possible D gene (6 bases). The V gene lost 9 bases and the J gene lost 7 bases, with 12 bases spanning the gap. Germline V lookup: CDR1 MNHEY, CDR2 SVGAGI. This CDR3 contains 11 residues. The CDR3 is CASGGEIEAFF. In DNA, the CDR3 is TGTGCCAGTGGGGGCGAAATTGAAGCTTTCTTT.

The chain links TRBV18 to TRBJ1-1; 9 positions agree with TRBD1. CDR3 size: 16 residues. Germline CDR1 KGHSH, CDR2 LQKENI. Losses at the gene ends were 4 bases for V and 0 bases for J; bases not matched to a gene: 6. The CDR3 region is CASSLLGQGMNTEAFF. The CDR3, as DNA: TGTGCCAGCTCACTTCTGGGACAGGGAATGAACACTGAAGCTTTCTTT.

J is TRBJ1-3 and V is TRBV7-8; D unclear. Trimming removed 1 base at V and 4 bases at J, with 5 bases between. The CDR3 has 13 residues. The germline V gene encodes CDR1 SGHVS and CDR2 FQNEAQ. The CDR3 region has the DNA TGTGCCAGCAGCTTAGAAGAGGGAAACACCATATATTTT. The encoded protein is CASSLEEGNTIYF.

J is TRBJ1-5 and V is TRBV27; 7 bases are a match to TRBD1. J was trimmed by 4 bases and V by 6 bases; bases with no gene match: 6. Germline assignment: CDR1 MNHEY and CDR2 SMNVEV (reference sequence). CDR3 length: 14 residues. DNA for the CDR3: TGTGCCAGCAGCCTCGGGACAGTAAATCAGCCCCAGCATTTT. Its translation: CASSLGTVNQPQHF.

This clone was detected only a few times. The V gene is TRBV6-5, the J gene TRBJ1-4; TRBD1 is a possible D gene (6 bases). CDR3 length: 15 amino acids. The V and J ends lost 0 bases and 8 bases respectively, with 13 bases between them. Germline values: CDR1 MNHEY, CDR2 SVGAGI. The CDR3 nucleotides read TGTGCCAGCAGTTACTCGTTTTCAGGGGTGGAAAAACTGTTTTTT. It codes for CASSYSFSGVEKLFF.

The V and J genes are TRBV19 and TRBJ1-2; weak D call: TRBD1 (5 bases). Per germline, CDR1 LNHDA and CDR2 SQIVND (reference sequence). This CDR3 has 14 amino acids. V lost 5 bases, J lost 4 bases, and 14 bases lay in between. DNA of the CDR3: TGTGCCAGTAGTCCAGCCGACAGAGTCTATGGCTACACCTTC. Translation gives CASSPADRVYGYTF.

V and J are TRBV10-3 and TRBJ1-2; unclear D gene. The CDR3 sequence is 13 residues long. V was shortened by 0 bases and J by 5 bases, with 7 bases between the two germline ends. CDR1 is ENHRY and CDR2 is SYGVKD in the germline V gene. CDR3 nucleotides: TGTGCCATCAGTGAGTCTGGCACGTATGGCTACACCTTC. Translated: CAISESGTYGYTF.

The chain joins TRBV19 to TRBJ2-1, with D unresolved. The V end lost 3 bases, the J end lost 5 bases, and 5 bases lay between the germline ends. Germline CDR1 LNHDA, CDR2 SQIVND (reference sequence). The CDR3 extends over 12 amino acids. The CDR3 nucleotides read TGTGCCAGTAGTATCGGGCACAATGAGCAGTTCTTC. This sequence encodes CASSIGHNEQFF.